Presented here are 19 T cell receptor beta chains from one specimen sequenced in a study of response to subunit inactivated influenza vaccine. MiXCR was run by TCRdb on the RT-PCR reads, yielding one entry per CDR3 protein. The sample holds around 480,000 distinct CDR3 sequences, approximately 15% seen once. Specimen: CD4+ T cells sorted from PBMCs, collected about 23 months after vaccination. The receptor source for this set is a man aged 50-75 years who received an inactivated influenza vaccine.

The chain uses TRBV7-2 and TRBJ2-3; perhaps TRBD1 as D (6 bases). This CDR3 region has 17 residues. Germline CDR1 is SGHTA and CDR2 is FQGNSA. Trimming removed 1 base at V and 8 bases at J, with 22 bases between. This chain's CDR3 is CASSLGLTGNSQVTQYF. The CDR3 nucleotides read TGTGCCAGCAGCTTAGGGCTGACAGGCAATTCTCAGGTTACGCAGTATTTT.

The V and J genes are TRBV29-1 and TRBJ1-1; D possibly corresponds to TRBD1 (5 bases). Germline CDR1 and CDR2: SQVTM and ANQGSEA. CDR3 length: 11 residues. V dropped 6 bases and J dropped 10 bases, with 15 bases sitting between them. In DNA form, the CDR3 reads TGCAGCGTAGACCAGAACGGGGGAGCTTTCTTT. Its protein is CSVDQNGGAFF.

This clonotype was seen a handful of times. This chain joins TRBV24-1 and TRBJ2-1; D assignment may be TRBD1 or TRBD2 (6 bases each). Between the trimmed V and J ends, which lost 5 bases and 9 bases, there was a span of 16 bases. Germline CDR1 KGHDR, CDR2 SFDVKD. The length of the CDR3 is 14 residues. CDR3 DNA sequence: TGTGCCACCAGTGTTTCATGGGGGGCGGGTGAGCAGTTCTTC. Translating it yields CATSVSWGAGEQFF.

The V call is TRBV28, the J call TRBJ1-3; no firm D call. CDR1 is MDHEN and CDR2 is SYDVKM in the germline V gene. V lost 1 base and J lost 4, with 5 bases in between. This CDR3 spans 13 amino acids. The CDR3 is CASSLSLGNTIYF. CDR3 coding DNA: TGTGCCAGCAGTTTATCCCTCGGAAACACCATATATTTT.

This chain joins TRBV11-2 and TRBJ1-2; the D gene is possibly TRBD1 (5 bases). Germline CDR1 SGHAT, CDR2 FQNNGV. CDR3 length equals 13 residues. The V end was cut by 0 bases, the J end by 11 bases, with 13 bases between. CDR3 coding DNA: TGTGCCAGCAGCTTAGATAACGTCGGGGGTTACACCTTC. Translating it yields CASSLDNVGGYTF.

The chain links TRBV2 to TRBJ2-1, with 8 bases identical to TRBD1. The CDR3 is made up of 15 amino acids. V was clipped by 1 base and J by 6 bases; unmatched bases: 5. Germline CDR1 is SNHLY and CDR2 is FYNNEI. The CDR3: CASSEGTGSFNEQFF. CDR3 DNA: TGTGCCAGCAGTGAAGGGACAGGGTCGTTCAATGAGCAGTTCTTC.

This chain connects TRBV10-2 to TRBJ2-1; 10 bases map to TRBD2. V was clipped by 4 bases and J by 4 bases; unmatched bases: 7. The V gene's germline CDR1 is WSHSY and CDR2 SAAADI. The CDR3 consists of 16 residues. The CDR3 protein is CASSVTGTSVYNEQFF. CDR3 nucleotide sequence: TGCGCCAGCAGTGTGACCGGGACTAGCGTTTACAATGAGCAGTTCTTC.

The V gene is TRBV12-3 or TRBV12-4, the J gene TRBJ1-6; unclear D gene. The CDR3 has 12 amino acids. Deletions cut 2 bases from V and 11 bases from J, with 7 bases between. The CDR3 DNA reads as TGTGCCAGCAGTTTATGGGGAACACCCCTCCACTTT. Translating it yields CASSLWGTPLHF.

This clonotype was seen only a few times. The chain uses TRBV20-1 and TRBJ2-3; 10 bases are shared with TRBD2. Germline V gene data show CDR1 as DFQATT and CDR2 as SNEGSKA (reference sequence). The CDR3 extends over 15 amino acids. V shed 1 base, J shed 3 bases, and the junction held 4 bases outside the gene matches. CDR3 in amino acids: CSARVALAGTDTQYF. In nucleotides, the CDR3 is TGCAGTGCTAGAGTGGCACTAGCGGGGACAGATACGCAGTATTTT.

V is TRBV11-2 and J is TRBJ2-7; D not certain. CDR3 length equals 11 residues. Germline CDR1 and CDR2: SGHAT and FQNNGV. V was clipped by 6 bases and J by 5 bases, with 8 bases between them. The CDR3 sequence is CASRTGHEQYF. In nucleotides, the CDR3 is TGTGCCAGCAGAACCGGCCACGAGCAGTACTTC.

V usage is TRBV5-5 and J usage is TRBJ2-5, with 7 bases identical to TRBD1. Germline V gives CDR1 SGHKS, CDR2 YYEKEE (reference sequence). V trimming: 0 bases; J trimming: 3 bases; junction bases outside the gene matches: 5. The CDR3 is 15 residues long. The CDR3: CASSLDDRVKETQYF. The CDR3 region has the DNA TGTGCCAGCAGCTTGGATGACAGGGTCAAAGAGACCCAGTACTTC.

This chain links TRBV6-5 with TRBJ1-6; 9 bases line up with TRBD1. V gave up 4 bases and J gave up 8 bases; unmatched junction bases: 6. The CDR3 spans 15 residues. CDR1 and CDR2 from the germline V gene are MNHEY and SVGAGI. DNA for the CDR3: TGTGCCAGCAGTTCCGCGTGGACAGGGGATTCACCCCTCCACTTT. Translating it yields CASSSAWTGDSPLHF.

A few counts support this clonotype. V gene TRBV3-1 combines with J gene TRBJ1-6, with TRBD1 identical over 7 bases. The CDR3 has 13 amino acids. The V gene's germline CDR1 is LGHDT and CDR2 YNNKEL (reference sequence). Trimming cost V 4 bases and J 9 bases; bases outside gene matches: 3. Written as DNA, the CDR3 is TGTGCCAGCAGCCCCCACAGGGGTTCACCCCTCCACTTT. Amino acids: CASSPHRGSPLHF.

The CDR3 loop is CASSQERGIPYEQYF. The CDR3 nucleotides are TGCGCCAGCAGCCAGGAGCGGGGCATCCCCTACGAGCAGTACTTC. The rearrangement links TRBV4-3 to TRBJ2-7; 7 nucleotides agree with TRBD2. With 3 bases clipped from V and 2 bases from J, the junction kept 7 bases outside the gene matches. Germline V gene sequence: CDR1 LGHNA, CDR2 YSLEER. This CDR3 contains 15 residues.

The J gene is TRBJ1-6, the V gene TRBV5-1; no firm D call. V shed 0 bases and J shed 8 bases, with 6 bases lying between them. Germline values: CDR1 SGHRS, CDR2 YFSETQ. This CDR3 spans 13 amino acids. Here the CDR3 DNA reads TGCGCCAGCAGCTTGGGGATGGATTCACCCCTCCACTTT. This encodes CASSLGMDSPLHF.

The table lists this clonotype with a count of one. This chain links TRBV12-3 or TRBV12-4 with TRBJ1-1; TRBD1 matches 9 bases. The CDR3 runs 15 residues. V trimming: 5 bases; J trimming: 2 bases; junction bases outside the gene matches: 6. The CDR3 DNA reads TGTGCCAGCAGTAAACGACAGGGGGTAAACACTGAAGCTTTCTTT. Translated, it gives CASSKRQGVNTEAFF.

This clonotype was detected many times. The chain links TRBV5-6 to TRBJ2-7; D gene ambiguous. The germline V gene encodes CDR1 SGHDT and CDR2 YYEEEE. Deletions cut 1 base from V and 6 bases from J, with 11 bases between. The length of the CDR3 is 13 residues. The CDR3 coding sequence is TGTGCCAGCAGCTTGAATCGTGTCGGCGAGCAGTACTTC. Translation: CASSLNRVGEQYF.

This clonotype was picked up a small number of times. The chain combines TRBV3-1 with TRBJ2-1; D is possibly TRBD2 (6 bases). Germline CDR1 and CDR2: LGHDT and YNNKEL (reference sequence). Trimming took 1 base from V and 7 from J, leaving 17 bases between them. The CDR3 consists of 16 residues. The CDR3 DNA reads as TGTGCCAGCAGCCAAGTAGAGGCGGGATGGGGAAATGAGCAGTTCTTC. It encodes CASSQVEAGWGNEQFF.

The CDR3 is CASKNTGSLETQYF. The CDR3 nucleotides read TGTGCCAGCAAGAACACGGGGAGTTTAGAGACCCAGTACTTC. This chain joins TRBV27 and TRBJ2-5; D is perhaps TRBD2 (5 bases). The V gene lost 7 bases and the J gene lost 4 bases, with 16 bases spanning the gap. Germline V gene sequence: CDR1 MNHEY, CDR2 SMNVEV (reference sequence). CDR3 size: 14 residues.